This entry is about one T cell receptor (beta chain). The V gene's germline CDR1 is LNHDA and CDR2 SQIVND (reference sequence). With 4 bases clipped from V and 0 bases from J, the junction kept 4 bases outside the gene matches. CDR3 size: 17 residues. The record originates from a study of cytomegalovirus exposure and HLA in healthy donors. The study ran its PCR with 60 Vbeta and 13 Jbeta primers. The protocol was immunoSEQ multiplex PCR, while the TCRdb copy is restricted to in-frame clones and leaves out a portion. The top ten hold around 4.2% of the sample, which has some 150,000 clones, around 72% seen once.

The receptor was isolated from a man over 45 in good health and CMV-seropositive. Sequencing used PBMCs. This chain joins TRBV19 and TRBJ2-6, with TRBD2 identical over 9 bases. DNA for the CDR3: TGTGCCAGTAGTACCCTAGCGGGGCGCTCTGGGGCCAACGTCCTGACTTTC. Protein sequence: CASSTLAGRSGANVLTF.